These 18 T cell receptor beta chains share one sample of origin, sequenced in a study of vaccination and CD4 T cells after COVID-19. Researchers used the Oncomine TCR Beta short-read assay to sequence DNA from cultured CD4+ T cells. MiXCR, run by TCRdb on the PCR reads, gives a single entry per CDR3 protein. The repertoire holds 4,100 or so distinct CDR3 sequences, with 45% as singletons. No antigens are known for them. Treatment here: roughly 11-day PBMC culture with coronavirus spike peptide pools or control peptides (ViraFEST assay). The sequenced material came from CD4+ T cells from blood, cultured in vitro. These receptors were obtained from a human donor who had recovered from COVID-19.

The J gene is TRBJ2-5, the V gene TRBV7-6; 7 bases map to TRBD2. The germline gives CDR1 SGHVS, CDR2 FNYEAQ. Losses at the gene ends were 1 base for V and 1 base for J; bases not matched to a gene: 6. The CDR3 covers 16 residues. The CDR3 reads CASSLVWSSGQETQYF. CDR3 in DNA: TGTGCCAGCAGCTTAGTGTGGTCTAGCGGCCAAGAGACCCAGTACTTC.

V is TRBV24-1 and J is TRBJ2-2, with TRBD2 matching over 7 bases. The CDR3 covers 16 residues. V lost 1 base to trimming and J lost 4 bases; unmatched junction nucleotides: 5. The germline CDR1 and CDR2 sequences are KGHDR and SFDVKD. As DNA, the CDR3 is TGTGCCACCAGTGATTTAGGCGGGAGTCCCACCGGGGAGCTGTTTTTT. This codes for CATSDLGGSPTGELFF.

This clonotype was detected a few times. J is TRBJ1-1 and V is TRBV5-1; D is undetermined. There are 12 residues in the CDR3. Deletions cut 1 base from V and 4 bases from J, with 5 bases between. The germline gives CDR1 SGHRS, CDR2 YFSETQ. In DNA, the CDR3 is TGCGCCAGCAGCTTGAAGAGCACTGAAGCTTTCTTT. Encoded protein: CASSLKSTEAFF. Filled out from reference TRBV5-1 and TRBJ1-1, the complete variable domain reads KAGVTQTPRYLIKTRGQQVTLSCSPISGHRSVSWYQQTPGQGLQFLFEYFSETQRNKGNFPGRFSGRQFSNSRSEMNVSTLELGDSALYLCASSLKSTEAFFGQGTRLTVV.

This clonotype has a handful of counts. The V and J genes are TRBV20-1 and TRBJ1-6; the match to TRBD1 covers 7 bases. Germline V gene sequence: CDR1 DFQATT, CDR2 SNEGSKA (reference sequence). Unmatched junction bases numbered 7, after V lost 0 bases and J lost 5 bases. The CDR3 covers 16 residues. The CDR3 DNA reads TGCAGTGCTAGAGATGGAAGACAGGGTAATAATTCACCCCTCCACTTT. The encoded protein is CSARDGRQGNNSPLHF.

This clonotype has a handful of counts. The J gene is TRBJ2-7, the V gene TRBV27; D possibly corresponds to TRBD2 (5 bases). The V end lost 5 bases, the J end lost 7 bases, and 18 bases lay between the germline ends. The germline V gene has CDR1 MNHEY and CDR2 SMNVEV (reference sequence). CDR3 length: 14 residues. The CDR3 DNA follows: TGTGCCAGCAGTCCCCAGCGGACCCGACGGGAGCAGTACTTC. Translation: CASSPQRTRREQYF.

This clonotype has just a few counts. The chain links TRBV15 to TRBJ1-6; 7 bases match TRBD1. V trimming: 0 bases; J trimming: 5 bases; junction bases outside the gene matches: 1. Germline lookup yields CDR1 LNHNV and CDR2 YYDKDF (reference sequence). This CDR3 has 15 residues. The CDR3 here is CATSRDRGDNSPLHF. CDR3 coding DNA: TGTGCCACCAGCAGAGACAGGGGGGATAATTCACCCCTCCACTTT. The complete variable domain, with remaining parts taken from reference TRBV15 and TRBJ1-6, reads DAMVIQNPRYQVTQFGKPVTLSCSQTLNHNVMYWYQQKSSQAPKLLFHYYDKDFNNEADTPDNFQSRRPNTSFCFLDIRSPGLGDTAMYLCATSRDRGDNSPLHFGNGTRLTVT.

The sample holds a few counts of this clonotype. V usage is TRBV7-9 and J usage is TRBJ1-5; D not resolved. Trimming took off 0 bases at V and 3 bases at J, with 3 bases between the two ends. Germline CDR1 and CDR2: SEHNR and FQNEAQ (reference sequence). The CDR3 is 13 amino acids. The CDR3 DNA is TGTGCCAGCAGCTTAGCCCCCAATCAGCCCCAGCATTTT. Its translation is CASSLAPNQPQHF.

This chain connects TRBV24-1 to TRBJ2-7; 7 bases line up with TRBD2. This CDR3 spans 14 amino acids. The trim removed 5 bases at V and 0 bases at J, leaving 3 bases unmatched. CDR1 is KGHDR, CDR2 SFDVKD, per germline. As DNA, the CDR3 is TGTGCCACCAGTGGTCGCGGGGGCTCCTACGAGCAGTACTTC. Translated, it gives CATSGRGGSYEQYF.

V gene TRBV20-1 combines with J gene TRBJ1-1; 8 bases agree with TRBD1. Trimming took 1 base from V and 3 from J; bases not matched to a gene: 7. The germline V gene encodes CDR1 DFQATT and CDR2 SNEGSKA (reference sequence). CDR3 length: 15 residues. The CDR3 DNA reads as TGCAGTGCTAGAGGGGACAGGAAGGGGTACACTGAAGCTTTCTTT. Protein product: CSARGDRKGYTEAFF.

The rearrangement links TRBV7-2 to TRBJ2-7; D is ambiguous. The germline V gene encodes CDR1 SGHTA and CDR2 FQGNSA. Trimming took 5 bases from V and 3 from J, leaving 11 bases between them. The CDR3 runs to 13 residues. CDR3 nucleotide sequence: TGTGCCAGCAGCCTAGGGCTAGGCTACGAGCAGTACTTC. Translated: CASSLGLGYEQYF.

The table lists this clonotype with a few counts. The J gene is TRBJ1-5, the V gene TRBV20-1; D gene unclear. Trimming took 6 bases from V and 0 from J, leaving 15 bases between them. The CDR3 is 15 residues long. CDR1 and CDR2 (germline): DFQATT, SNEGSKA (reference sequence). The CDR3 sequence is CSASTDGLSNQPQHF. The CDR3 DNA reads TGCAGTGCATCCACGGATGGACTTAGCAATCAGCCCCAGCATTTT.

As DNA, the CDR3 is TGTGCCAGCAGCGCATTAAACACTGAAGCTTTCTTT. Protein: CASSALNTEAFF. This rearrangement joins TRBV7-9 to TRBJ1-1; D is undetermined. This CDR3 has 12 residues. Trimming took 5 bases from V and 2 from J, leaving 6 bases between them. CDR1 and CDR2 (germline): SEHNR, FQNEAQ (reference sequence).

V usage is TRBV5-8 and J usage is TRBJ1-2; the match to TRBD1 covers 9 bases. V trimming: 4 bases; J trimming: 7 bases; junction bases outside the gene matches: 14. Looked up from germline, CDR1 is SGHTS and CDR2 is YDEGEE. CDR3 length: 16 residues. The DNA for the CDR3 is TGTGCCAGCAGCACGGGGGGCACAGGGGGCAGGGGTGGCTACACCTTC. Protein sequence: CASSTGGTGGRGGYTF. The variable domain in full, with the rest retrieved from reference TRBV5-8 and TRBJ1-2, is EAGVTQSPTHLIKTRGQQATLRCSPISGHTSVYWYQQALGLGLQFLLWYDEGEERNRGNFPPRFSGRQFPNYSSELNVNALELEDSALYLCASSTGGTGGRGGYTFGSGTRLTVV.

This rearrangement joins TRBV18 to TRBJ1-6; D call uncertain. The length of the CDR3 is 15 residues. Germline lookup yields CDR1 KGHSH and CDR2 LQKENI. The germline V and J ends were trimmed by 6 bases and 5 bases, with 14 bases remaining between them. The CDR3 here is CASSPFQADNSPLHF. DNA of the CDR3: TGTGCCAGCTCCCCCTTTCAGGCGGATAATTCACCCCTCCACTTT. Filled out from reference TRBV18 and TRBJ1-6, the complete variable domain reads NAGVMQNPRHLVRRRGQEARLRCSPMKGHSHVYWYRQLPEEGLKFMVYLQKENIIDESGMPKERFSAEFPKEGPSILRIQQVVRGDSAAYFCASSPFQADNSPLHFGNGTRLTVT.

This chain joins TRBV6-1 and TRBJ2-5; 10 nucleotides align to TRBD2. With 5 bases clipped from V and 1 base from J, the junction kept 7 bases outside the gene matches. Germline V CDR1 and CDR2: MNHNS, SASEGT. The CDR3 runs 16 residues. CDR3 sequence reads: CASSRTPSGSQETQYF. The DNA of the CDR3 is TGTGCCAGCAGTCGTACCCCTAGCGGGAGCCAAGAGACCCAGTACTTC.

The chain uses TRBV20-1 and TRBJ2-2; D is unclear. The CDR3 has 14 amino acids. V lost 1 base to trimming and J lost 7 bases, with 13 bases between them. The V gene's germline CDR1 is DFQATT and CDR2 SNEGSKA (reference sequence). This CDR3 reads CSARVGSDRGELFF. The CDR3 coding sequence is TGCAGTGCTAGAGTGGGGTCCGACCGCGGGGAGCTGTTTTTT.

The CDR3 is CASSFGYEQYF. In DNA, the CDR3 is TGTGCCAGCAGTTTTGGGTACGAGCAGTACTTC. V is TRBV2 and J is TRBJ2-7; D unresolved. The CDR3 has 11 residues. The ends were cut back, 5 bases at V and 4 bases at J, with 6 bases in the middle. The V gene's germline CDR1 is SNHLY and CDR2 FYNNEI.

The chain carries TRBV7-9 and TRBJ1-2; tentatively, D is TRBD1 (6 bases). Trimming removed 6 bases at V and 8 bases at J, with 16 bases between. The CDR3 runs 13 residues. Germline V lookup: CDR1 SEHNR, CDR2 FQNEAQ (reference sequence). The CDR3 sequence is CASRRDTVDGYTF. CDR3 DNA sequence: TGTGCCAGCAGGCGGGACACAGTCGACGGCTACACCTTC.